The entry below describes one TCR beta chain. The germline V gene encodes CDR1 KGHSH and CDR2 LQKENI. This CDR3 contains 13 residues. Between the trimmed V and J ends, which lost 2 bases and 8 bases, there was a span of 12 bases. Only in-frame clones appear in the TCRdb table, and some are missing; sequencing was by immunoSEQ multiplex PCR. This table holds some 120,000 clones, 85% to 95% found once. The data derive from a study of control samples from healthy donors and cancer patients. This sequence joins TRBV18 and TRBJ1-2, with D perhaps TRBD1 (5 bases). This TCR derives from a man younger than 30 in good health. The sequenced sample consisted of blood. The CDR3 coding sequence is TGTGCCAGCTCACCAGCGGGACTGGGAGGCTACACCTTC. Translation: CASSPAGLGGYTF.